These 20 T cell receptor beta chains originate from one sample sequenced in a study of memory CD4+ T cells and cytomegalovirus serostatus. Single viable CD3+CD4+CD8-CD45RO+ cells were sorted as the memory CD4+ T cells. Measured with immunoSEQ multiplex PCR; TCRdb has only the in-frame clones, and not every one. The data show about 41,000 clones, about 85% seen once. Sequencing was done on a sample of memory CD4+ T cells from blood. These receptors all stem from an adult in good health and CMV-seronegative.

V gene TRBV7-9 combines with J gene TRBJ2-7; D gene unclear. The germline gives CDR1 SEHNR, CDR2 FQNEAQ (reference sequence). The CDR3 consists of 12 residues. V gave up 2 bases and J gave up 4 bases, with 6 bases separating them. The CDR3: CASSLPHYEQYF. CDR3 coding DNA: TGTGCCAGCAGCTTACCCCATTACGAGCAGTACTTC.

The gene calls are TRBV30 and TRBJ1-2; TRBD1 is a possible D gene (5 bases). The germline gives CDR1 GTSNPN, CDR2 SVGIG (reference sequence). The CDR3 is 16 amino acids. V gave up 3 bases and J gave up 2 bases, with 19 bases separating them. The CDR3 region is CAWSDLGTTRNYGYTF. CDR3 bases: TGTGCCTGGAGCGACCTGGGGACGACGAGGAACTATGGCTACACCTTC.

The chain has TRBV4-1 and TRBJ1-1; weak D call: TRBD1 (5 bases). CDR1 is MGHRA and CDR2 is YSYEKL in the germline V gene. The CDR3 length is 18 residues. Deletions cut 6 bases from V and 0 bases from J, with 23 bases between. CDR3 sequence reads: CASSPTWGRKDMNTEAFF. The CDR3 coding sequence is TGCGCCAGCAGTCCCACGTGGGGGAGGAAGGACATGAACACTGAAGCTTTCTTT.

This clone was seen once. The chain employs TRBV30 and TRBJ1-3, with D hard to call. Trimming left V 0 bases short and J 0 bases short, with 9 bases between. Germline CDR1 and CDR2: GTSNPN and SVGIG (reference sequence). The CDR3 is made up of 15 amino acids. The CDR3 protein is CAWSVGSRSGNTIYF. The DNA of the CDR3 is TGTGCCTGGAGTGTGGGCAGCCGCTCTGGAAACACCATATATTTT. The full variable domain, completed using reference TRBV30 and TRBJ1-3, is SQTIHQWPATLVQPVGSPLSLECTVEGTSNPNLYWYRQAAGRGLQLLFYSVGIGQISSEVPQNLSASRPQDRQFILSSKKLLLSDSGFYLCAWSVGSRSGNTIYFGEGSWLTVV.

DNA for the CDR3: TGTGCCAGCAGTGATGGCGTCATCTCCTACGAGCAGTACTTC. Its translation is CASSDGVISYEQYF. The chain couples TRBV2 to TRBJ2-7; D not resolved. Trimming cost V 3 bases and J 0 bases, with 9 bases left between them. The CDR3 sequence is 14 residues long. Germline CDR1 and CDR2: SNHLY and FYNNEI.

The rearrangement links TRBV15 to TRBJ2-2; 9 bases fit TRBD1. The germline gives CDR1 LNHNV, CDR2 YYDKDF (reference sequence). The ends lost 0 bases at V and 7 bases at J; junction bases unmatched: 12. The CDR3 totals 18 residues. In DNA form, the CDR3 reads TGTGCCACCAGCAGAGATGGGCTTACAGGGGGCAGGGTCGGGGAGCTGTTTTTT. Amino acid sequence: CATSRDGLTGGRVGELFF. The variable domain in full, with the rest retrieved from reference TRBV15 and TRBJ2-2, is DAMVIQNPRYQVTQFGKPVTLSCSQTLNHNVMYWYQQKSSQAPKLLFHYYDKDFNNEADTPDNFQSRRPNTSFCFLDIRSPGLGDTAMYLCATSRDGLTGGRVGELFFGEGSRLTVL.

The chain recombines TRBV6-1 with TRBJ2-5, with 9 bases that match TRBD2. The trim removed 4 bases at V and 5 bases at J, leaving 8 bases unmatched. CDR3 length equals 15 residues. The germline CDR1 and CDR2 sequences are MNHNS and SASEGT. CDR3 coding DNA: TGTGCCAGCAGTGGGGGGTCTAGCGGGGAGGAGACCCAGTACTTC. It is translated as CASSGGSSGEETQYF.

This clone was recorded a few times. The CDR3 loop reads CASSSQGARTGELFF. Here the CDR3 DNA reads TGTGCCAGCAGTTCTCAGGGGGCGCGCACCGGGGAGCTGTTTTTT. The V and J genes are TRBV28 and TRBJ2-2; the match to TRBD1 covers 8 bases. The V gene's germline CDR1 is MDHEN and CDR2 SYDVKM. The length of the CDR3 is 15 residues. V was clipped by 4 bases and J by 4 bases; unmatched bases: 5.

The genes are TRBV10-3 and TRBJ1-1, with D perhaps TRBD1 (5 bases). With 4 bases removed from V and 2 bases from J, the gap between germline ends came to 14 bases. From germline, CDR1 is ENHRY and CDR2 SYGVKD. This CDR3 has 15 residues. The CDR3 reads CAISGVAGPNTEAFF. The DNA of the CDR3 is TGTGCCATCAGTGGGGTTGCAGGGCCAAACACTGAAGCTTTCTTT.

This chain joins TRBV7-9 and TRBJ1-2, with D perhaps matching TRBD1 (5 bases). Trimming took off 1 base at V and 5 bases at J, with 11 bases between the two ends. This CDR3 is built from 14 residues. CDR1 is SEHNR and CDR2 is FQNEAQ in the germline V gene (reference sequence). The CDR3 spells CASSLEGRFYGYTF. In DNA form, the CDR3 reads TGTGCCAGCAGCTTAGAGGGGCGGTTTTATGGCTACACCTTC.

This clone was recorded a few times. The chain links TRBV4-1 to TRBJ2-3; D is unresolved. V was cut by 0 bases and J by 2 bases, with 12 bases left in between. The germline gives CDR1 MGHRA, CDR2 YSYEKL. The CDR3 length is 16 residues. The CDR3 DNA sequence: TGCGCCAGCAGCCAAGATTCGAGTTCTCACACAGATACGCAGTATTTT. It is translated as CASSQDSSSHTDTQYF.

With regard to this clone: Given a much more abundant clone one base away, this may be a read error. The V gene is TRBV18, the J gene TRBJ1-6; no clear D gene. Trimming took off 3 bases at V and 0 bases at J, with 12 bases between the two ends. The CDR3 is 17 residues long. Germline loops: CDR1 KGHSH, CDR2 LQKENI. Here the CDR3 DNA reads TGTGCCAGCTCACCCAATGGGGTTGACTCCTATAATTCACCCCTCCACTTT. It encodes CASSPNGVDSYNSPLHF.

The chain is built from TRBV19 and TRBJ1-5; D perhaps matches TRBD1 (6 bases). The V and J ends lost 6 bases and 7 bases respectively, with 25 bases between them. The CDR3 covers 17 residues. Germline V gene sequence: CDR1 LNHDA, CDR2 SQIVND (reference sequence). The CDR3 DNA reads TGTGCCAGTAGAAGTCTAATGTGGGAAGGGGGATTGCAGCCCCAGCATTTT. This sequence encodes CASRSLMWEGGLQPQHF.

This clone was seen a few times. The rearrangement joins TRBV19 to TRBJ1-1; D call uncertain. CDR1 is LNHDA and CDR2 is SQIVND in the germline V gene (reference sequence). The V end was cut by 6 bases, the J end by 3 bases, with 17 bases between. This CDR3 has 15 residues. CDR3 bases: TGTGCCAGTAGGATGGACGGGGAGACGGACACTGAAGCTTTCTTT. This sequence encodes CASRMDGETDTEAFF.

The CDR3 nucleotides are TGTGCCAGCAGCGTTAGTAGCGGGGCGAACACCGGGGAGCTGTTTTTT. It codes for CASSVSSGANTGELFF. The gene calls are TRBV9 and TRBJ2-2; the match to TRBD2 covers 8 bases. The CDR3 runs to 16 residues. Germline CDR1 is SGDLS and CDR2 is YYNGEE. The V gene end was trimmed by 2 bases and the J gene end by 0 bases; junction bases not matched to a gene: 3.

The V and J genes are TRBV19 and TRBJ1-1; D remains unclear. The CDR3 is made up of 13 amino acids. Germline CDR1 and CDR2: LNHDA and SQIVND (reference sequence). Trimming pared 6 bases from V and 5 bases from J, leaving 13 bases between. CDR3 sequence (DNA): TGTGCCAGTAGCACATTGGGCAGAACTGAAGCTTTCTTT. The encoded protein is CASSTLGRTEAFF.

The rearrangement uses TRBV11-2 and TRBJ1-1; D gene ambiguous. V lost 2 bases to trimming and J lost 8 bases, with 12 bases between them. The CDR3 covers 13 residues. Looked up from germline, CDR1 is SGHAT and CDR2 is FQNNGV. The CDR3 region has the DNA TGTGCCAGCAGCTTAACCCTCCTTCAAGAAGCTTTCTTT. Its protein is CASSLTLLQEAFF.

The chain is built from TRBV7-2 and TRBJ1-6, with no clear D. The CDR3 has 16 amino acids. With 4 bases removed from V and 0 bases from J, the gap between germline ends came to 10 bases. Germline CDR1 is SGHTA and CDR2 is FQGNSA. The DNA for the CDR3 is TGTGCCAGCAGCTCCGACACGGCCTCCTATAATTCACCCCTCCACTTT. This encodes CASSSDTASYNSPLHF. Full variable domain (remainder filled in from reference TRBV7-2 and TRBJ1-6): GAGVSQSPSNKVTEKGKDVELRCDPISGHTALYWYRQSLGQGLEFLIYFQGNSAPDKSGLPSDRFSAERTGGSVSTLTIQRTQQEDSAVYLCASSSDTASYNSPLHFGNGTRLTVT.

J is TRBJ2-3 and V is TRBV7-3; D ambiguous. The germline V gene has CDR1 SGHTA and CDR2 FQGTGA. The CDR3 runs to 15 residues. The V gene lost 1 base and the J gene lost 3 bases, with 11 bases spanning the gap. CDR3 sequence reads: CASSLNSWVTDTQYF. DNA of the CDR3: TGTGCCAGCAGCTTAAACTCTTGGGTTACAGATACGCAGTATTTT.

The DNA for the CDR3 is TGTGCCAGCAGCCCAGGGTTCGGGGGCACAGATACGCAGTATTTT. Amino acid sequence: CASSPGFGGTDTQYF. V and J are TRBV7-3 and TRBJ2-3; D possibly uses TRBD1 or TRBD2 (5 bases each). The CDR3 consists of 15 residues. Germline assignment: CDR1 SGHTA and CDR2 FQGTGA. V lost 5 bases to trimming and J lost 1 base, with 13 bases between them.